This entry describes one T cell receptor beta chain. Germline loops: CDR1 SGHRS, CDR2 YFSETQ. CDR3 length: 15 amino acids. Trimming left V 1 base short and J 4 bases short, with 13 bases between. This sample stems from a study of control samples from healthy donors and cancer patients. Method: immunoSEQ multiplex PCR; TCRdb's copy keeps in-frame clones and lacks some. This table holds some 120,000 clones, about 95% found once. The origin of this receptor is a man in his thirties or forties in good health. The V call is TRBV5-1, the J call TRBJ2-3; D gene ambiguous. The sample was blood. CDR3 amino acids: CASSLRTTEADTQYF. The DNA for the CDR3 is TGCGCCAGCAGCTTGCGAACCACCGAGGCAGATACGCAGTATTTT.